This record concerns one T cell receptor beta chain sequence. Its matching antigen is unknown. Random-hexamer reverse transcription was applied to roughly 0.45 to 1 ug RNA. Amplification of TCR beta CDR3 used immunoSEQ multiplex PCR across 54 Vbeta and 13 Jbeta. TCRdb called the immunoSEQ multiplex PCR reads again in MiXCR, with one record for every CDR3 protein. The sample holds 170,000 or so distinct CDR3 sequences, around 95% seen once. This sample is part of a study of CD8 T cells in Susac syndrome. V lost 3 bases and J 0 bases, leaving 15 bases between the germline ends. This CDR3 spans 17 amino acids. Germline CDR1 SNHLY, CDR2 FYNNEI. Study-wide results and limits: TCR sequencing and HLA analysis covered a relatively small number of individuals.

V usage is TRBV2 and J usage is TRBJ2-1; no definite D call. The receptor was derived from a human donor with Susac syndrome. The specimen sequenced was CD4+ T cells from PBMCs. The CDR3 sequence is CASSDSQVRTSYNEQFF. CDR3 in DNA: TGTGCCAGCAGTGATTCCCAGGTCCGAACCTCCTACAATGAGCAGTTCTTC.